This T cell receptor beta chain was obtained from a study of T cell responses to AZD1222 COVID-19 vaccine. Produced via immunoSEQ multiplex PCR; TCRdb's table is partial and in-frame only. The table has 250,000 to 300,000 clones, 90% to 95% seen once. General study results and limits: The study found Spike-specific TCR breadth and depth rose after two AZD1222 doses. CD4 TCRs linked to vaccination spanned spike, dominating at 160-218 and 743-854. In all cases, repertoires were sampled only after the peak T cell response.

CDR3 size: 16 residues. V trimming: 6 bases; J trimming: 3 bases; junction bases outside the gene matches: 12. CDR1 and CDR2 (germline): MDHEN, SYDVKM. Comments on this clone: Its specificity is unknown.

The chain couples TRBV28 to TRBJ2-7, with 9 bases that match TRBD2. Sequencing was performed on peripheral blood, taken 28 days after the second AZD1222 dose. The receptor comes from an adult who received the AZD1222 COVID-19 vaccine. The CDR3 is CASRRGGTGTDYEQYF. CDR3 coding DNA: TGTGCCAGCAGGCGGGGGGGGACCGGGACGGACTACGAGCAGTACTTC.